This T cell receptor (beta chain) was identified in a study of glioma-infiltrating T cells after dendritic cell vaccination. The PCR used 60 V beta and 13 J beta primers. TCRdb's copy holds only in-frame clones and misses some; the assay was immunoSEQ multiplex PCR. The top ten clones hold 3.2% of a sample with about 82,000 clones, 85% to 90% of them seen once. Trimming removed 0 bases from V and 6 bases from J, with 8 bases in between. This CDR3 has 14 amino acids. Germline V gene lookup returns CDR1 MGHRA and CDR2 YSYEKL. Source: blood, taken before dendritic cell vaccination. The gene calls are TRBV4-1 and TRBJ1-4, with TRBD1 as a possible D gene (6 bases). The sequence came from a human donor with glioblastoma. In nucleotides, the CDR3 is TGCGCCAGCAGCCAAGACAGGGGCTATGAAAAACTGTTTTTT. Protein: CASSQDRGYEKLFF.